This entry describes one T cell receptor (beta chain). This clonotype came up many times. The antigen this receptor binds is unknown. No base quality information exists; no much larger clone differs at one position. The sample belongs to a study of T cells in Graves' hyperthyroidism and ophthalmopathy (dated by TCRdb to the late 2010s). Study-wide context: Peripheral blood samples were taken at initial diagnosis, before any treatment was given. TCR V-J signatures able to tell the groups apart were searched for in a discovery cohort of some 97 patients, of whom roughly 42 had Graves' ophthalmopathy and some 60 had stable Graves' hyperthyroidism. An independent validation cohort of around 19 hyperthyroidism patients and over 15 patients who later progressed to ophthalmopathy tested prospective prediction of ophthalmopathy. The 95 to 100 discovery patients were randomly divided into training and test sets at a 7:3 ratio. The study also compared thyroid tissue and blood T-cell repertoires from a handful of Graves' hyperthyroidism patients. After sampling, hyperthyroidism patients received methimazole starting at 30 mg daily, and ophthalmopathy patients received high-dose intravenous methylprednisolone. The paper reports TCR Vbeta CDR3 sequencing of approximately 140 peripheral blood samples: approximately 41 ophthalmopathy, 70 to 85 hyperthyroidism and some 17 progressor patients.

Paper-wide results and their limitations: In validation, the model predicted progression to ophthalmopathy with just under 71% sensitivity and 72.22% specificity, a median of approximately 6.7 months before onset. No statistical method was used to fix the sample size in advance, and group allocation was not hidden from the investigators. Most expanded thyroid clonotypes (frequency above 0.001) were also found in blood, which suggests that blood repertoires may mirror thyroid immune responses. Ophthalmopathy was separated from stable hyperthyroidism by a 13 V-J signature model, with approximately 85% sensitivity and 81% to 83% specificity obtained in cross-validation and 80%/75% obtained in testing.

Stable Graves' hyperthyroidism was defined as no progression to ophthalmopathy during 18 months of follow-up. Hyperthyroidism patients were aged 18 to 65 years and newly diagnosed, with disease duration of less than 2 months. Patients with uncontrolled infections, other autoimmune diseases, pregnancy or lactation were excluded. Clinical symptoms, serum thyroxine and TRAb, thyroid ultrasound, and orbital computed tomography formed the basis for the diagnoses. PBMCs were separated from 8 to 10 ml of fresh peripheral blood using Ficoll-Paque density gradient centrifugation. Total RNA was extracted with Trizol reagent, and quality was checked on an Agilent 2100 Bioanalyzer. Per the germline V gene (reference sequence), LNHNV is the CDR1 and YYDKDF is the CDR2. There are 16 amino acids in the CDR3, from cysteine to phenylalanine inclusive. Left in the record is the CDR3 DNA by itself, 48 bases read in frame from the first base. Ends trimmed: V by 4 bases, J by 4 bases; bases unmatched to a gene: 6.

The TCR beta CDR3 regions were amplified from the RNA transcripts. The first round of RT-PCR for the TCR CDR3 was performed with the HTBI primer set and the Qiagen OneStep RT-PCR kit. Libraries were constructed in a second round of multiplex PCR, after which size selection and purification were carried out. Sequencing of the libraries was done on an Illumina HiSeq2000 using paired-end 100 bp reads. The paper's data handling went like this. Raw data were processed with SOAPnuke, discarding reads with adapters, uncalled bases, mean Phred below 15, or no exact constant-primer or identifier match. High-quality paired reads were merged using COPE v1.2.5, and each unique nucleotide sequence was defined as a clonotype. MiTCR v1.1 was used to align clonotypes to the IMGT TRBV, TRBD and TRBJ reference segments. Only V-J combinations with frequency above 0.0001, covering 99% to 99.2% of repertoires, were analysed. The TCS score was defined as F50 (clonal expansion) divided by E x V (chaos), with BLOSUM62-based TCRdist calculated between CDR3 peptides within each V-J. Welch's t-statistics and random forest reduced 514 V-J features to about 13, which were used in a naive Bayes classifier (R e1071). TCRdb reworked the public reads: Q25 trimming with fastp, MiXCR clone assembly, productive beta chains retained. Each CDR3 protein gets just one entry, which takes the most common genes and DNA from the rows behind it. The V and J calls reflect TCRdb's pipeline rather than the authors' work. The sample profile shows hundreds of thousands of distinct CDR3 sequences; roughly 13% of them were found once. The top ten clonotypes cover 20% to 25% of the sample.

Sequences were obtained from blood. The clonotype comes from a woman aged 25 to 39 with Graves' hyperthyroidism. Recombination connected TRBV15 to TRBJ2-3, with 12 junctional bases fitting TRBD2. The CDR3 has the sequence CATSKRLAGGSDTQYF. The DNA sequence reads TGTGCCACCAGCAAACGTCTAGCGGGAGGGTCAGATACGCAGTATTTT.